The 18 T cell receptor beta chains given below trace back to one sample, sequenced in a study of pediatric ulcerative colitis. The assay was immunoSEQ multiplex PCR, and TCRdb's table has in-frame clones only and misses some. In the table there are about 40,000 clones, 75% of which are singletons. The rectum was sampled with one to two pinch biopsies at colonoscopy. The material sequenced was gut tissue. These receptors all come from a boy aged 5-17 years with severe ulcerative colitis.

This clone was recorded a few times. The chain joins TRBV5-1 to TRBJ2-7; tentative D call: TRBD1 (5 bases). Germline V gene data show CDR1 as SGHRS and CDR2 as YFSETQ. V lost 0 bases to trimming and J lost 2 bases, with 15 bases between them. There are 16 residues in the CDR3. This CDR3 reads CASSLAQGVATYEQYF. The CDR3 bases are TGCGCCAGCAGCTTGGCCCAGGGTGTGGCGACCTACGAGCAGTACTTC.

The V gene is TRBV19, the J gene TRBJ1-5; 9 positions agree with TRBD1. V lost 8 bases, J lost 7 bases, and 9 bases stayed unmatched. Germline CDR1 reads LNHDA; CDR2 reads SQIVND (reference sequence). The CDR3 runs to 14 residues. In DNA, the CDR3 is TGTGCCAGTGCCGGTGGGACAGGGAGGCAGCCCCAGCATTTT. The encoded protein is CASAGGTGRQPQHF.

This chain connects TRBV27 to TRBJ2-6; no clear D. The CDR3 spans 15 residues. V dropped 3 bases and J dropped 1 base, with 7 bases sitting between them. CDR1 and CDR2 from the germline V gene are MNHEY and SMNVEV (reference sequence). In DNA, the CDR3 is TGTGCCAGCAGTTTGAAGGATTCTGGGGCCAACGTCCTGACTTTC. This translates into CASSLKDSGANVLTF.

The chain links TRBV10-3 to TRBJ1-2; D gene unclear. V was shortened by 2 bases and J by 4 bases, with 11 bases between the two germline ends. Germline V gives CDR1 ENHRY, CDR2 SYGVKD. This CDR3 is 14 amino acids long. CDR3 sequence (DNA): TGTGCCATCAGTGAGGGGAAGGGAGGCTATGGCTACACCTTC. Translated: CAISEGKGGYGYTF.

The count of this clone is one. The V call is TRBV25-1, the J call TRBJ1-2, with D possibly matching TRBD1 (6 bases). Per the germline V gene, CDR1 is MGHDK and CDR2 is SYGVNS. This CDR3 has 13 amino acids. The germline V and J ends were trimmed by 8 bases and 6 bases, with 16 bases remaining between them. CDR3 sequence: CASEVGGGHGYTF. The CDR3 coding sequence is TGTGCCAGCGAGGTGGGAGGGGGTCATGGCTACACCTTC.

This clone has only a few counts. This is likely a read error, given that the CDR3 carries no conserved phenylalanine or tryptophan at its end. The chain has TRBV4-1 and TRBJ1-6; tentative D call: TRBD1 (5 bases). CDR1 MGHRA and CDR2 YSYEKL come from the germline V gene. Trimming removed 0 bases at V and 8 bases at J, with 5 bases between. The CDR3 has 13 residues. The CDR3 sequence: CASSQDRDSPLHL. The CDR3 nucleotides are TGCGCCAGCAGCCAAGACAGGGATTCACCCCTCCACCTT.

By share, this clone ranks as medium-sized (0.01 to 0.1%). The CDR3 DNA sequence: TGTGCCAGCCTAACCGGGACAGGGGGGTACTACACCTTC. Protein: CASLTGTGGYYTF. J is TRBJ1-2 and V is TRBV19; TRBD1 aligns across 11 bases. This CDR3 is built from 13 residues. CDR1 and CDR2 (germline): LNHDA, SQIVND (reference sequence). After removal of 9 bases from V and 10 bases from J, the junction contained 10 bases not matched to a gene. The variable domain in full, with the rest retrieved from reference TRBV19 and TRBJ1-2, is DGGITQSPKYLFRKEGQNVTLSCEQNLNHDAMYWYRQDPGQGLRLIYYSQIVNDFQKGDIAEGYSVSREKKESFPLTVTSAQKNPTAFYLCASLTGTGGYYTFGSGTRLTVV.

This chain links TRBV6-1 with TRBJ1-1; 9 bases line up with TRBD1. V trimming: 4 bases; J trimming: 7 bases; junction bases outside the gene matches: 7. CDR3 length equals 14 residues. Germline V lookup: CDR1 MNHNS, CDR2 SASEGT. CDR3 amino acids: CASSALGQGFEAFF. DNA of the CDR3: TGTGCCAGCAGTGCACTGGGACAGGGTTTTGAAGCTTTCTTT.

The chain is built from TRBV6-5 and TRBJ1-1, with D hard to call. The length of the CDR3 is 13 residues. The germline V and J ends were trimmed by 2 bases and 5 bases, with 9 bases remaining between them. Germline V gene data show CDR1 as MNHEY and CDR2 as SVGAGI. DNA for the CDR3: TGTGCCAGCAGTTACGATGGGAAAACTGAAGCTTTCTTT. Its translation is CASSYDGKTEAFF.

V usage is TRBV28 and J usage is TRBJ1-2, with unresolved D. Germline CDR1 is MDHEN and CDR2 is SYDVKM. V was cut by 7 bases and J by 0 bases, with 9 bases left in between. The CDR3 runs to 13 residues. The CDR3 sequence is CASNSAPNYGYTF. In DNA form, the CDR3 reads TGTGCCAGCAATTCCGCCCCTAACTATGGCTACACCTTC.

The CDR3 protein is CASSFGGPGSGELFF. In nucleotides, the CDR3 is TGTGCCAGCAGCTTTGGGGGGCCCGGGAGCGGGGAGCTGTTTTTT. V and J are TRBV7-2 and TRBJ2-2, with D perhaps assigned TRBD1 or TRBD2 (6 bases each). This CDR3 region has 15 residues. Germline CDR1 reads SGHTA; CDR2 reads FQGNSA. V lost 3 bases and J lost 7, with 15 bases in between.

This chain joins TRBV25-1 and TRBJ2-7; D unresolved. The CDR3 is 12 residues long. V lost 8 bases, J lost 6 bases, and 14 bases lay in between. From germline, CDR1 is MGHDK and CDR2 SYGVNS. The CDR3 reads CASQNPVGEQYF. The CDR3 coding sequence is TGTGCCAGCCAAAACCCAGTGGGCGAGCAGTACTTC.

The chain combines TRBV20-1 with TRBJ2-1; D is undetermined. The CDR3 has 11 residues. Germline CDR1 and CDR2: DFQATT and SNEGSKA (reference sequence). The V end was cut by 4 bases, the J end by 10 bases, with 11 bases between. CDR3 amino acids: CSATRRGEQFF. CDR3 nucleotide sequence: TGCAGTGCTACCAGGCGAGGCGAGCAGTTCTTC.

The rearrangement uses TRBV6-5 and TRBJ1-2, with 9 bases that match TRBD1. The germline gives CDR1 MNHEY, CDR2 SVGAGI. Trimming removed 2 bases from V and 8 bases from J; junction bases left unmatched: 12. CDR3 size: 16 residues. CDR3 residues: CASSYGGTGPLFGYTF. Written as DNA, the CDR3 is TGTGCCAGCAGTTACGGAGGGACAGGGCCTCTTTTCGGCTACACCTTC.

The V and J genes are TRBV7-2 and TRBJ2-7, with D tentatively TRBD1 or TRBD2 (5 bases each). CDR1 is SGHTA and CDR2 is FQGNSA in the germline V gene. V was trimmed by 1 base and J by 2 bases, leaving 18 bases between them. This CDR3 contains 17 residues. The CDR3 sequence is CASSLVSGSGRTYEQYF. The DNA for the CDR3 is TGTGCCAGCAGCTTAGTTAGTGGGTCAGGGAGAACCTACGAGCAGTACTTC.

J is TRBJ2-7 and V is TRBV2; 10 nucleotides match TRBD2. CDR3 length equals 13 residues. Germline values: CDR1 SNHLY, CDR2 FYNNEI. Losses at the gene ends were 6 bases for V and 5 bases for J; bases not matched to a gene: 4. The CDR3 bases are TGTGCCAGCAGCGCCGGGACTAGCGACGAGCAGTACTTC. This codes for CASSAGTSDEQYF.

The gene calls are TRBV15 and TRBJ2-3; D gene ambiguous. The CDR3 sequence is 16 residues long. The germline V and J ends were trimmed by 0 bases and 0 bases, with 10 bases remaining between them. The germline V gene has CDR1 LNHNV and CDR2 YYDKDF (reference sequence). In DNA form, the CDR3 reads TGTGCCACCAGCAGAGAAGGCGGCTCTAGCACAGATACGCAGTATTTT. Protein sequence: CATSREGGSSTDTQYF.

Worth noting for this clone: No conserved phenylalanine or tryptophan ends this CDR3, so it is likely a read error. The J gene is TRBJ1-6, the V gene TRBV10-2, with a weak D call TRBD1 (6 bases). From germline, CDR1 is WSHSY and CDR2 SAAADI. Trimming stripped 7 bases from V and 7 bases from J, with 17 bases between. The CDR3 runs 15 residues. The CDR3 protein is CASKSSGQMNSPLHL. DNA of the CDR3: TGCGCCAGCAAATCATCGGGACAAATGAATTCACCCCTCCACCTT.